A single sample is the source of the 32 T cell receptor beta chains below, sequenced in a study of beta chain features in type 1 diabetes. Expressed TCRB transcripts got sequenced, as all isolated RNA was reverse transcribed. Libraries were prepared by immunoSEQ multiplex PCR; TCRdb keeps only in-frame clonotypes and omits some of them. The sample shows approximately 140,000 clones, under 60% of them seen only once. What was sequenced was Tregs from blood. The receptors shown here come from a man younger than 35 in good health.

The V and J genes are TRBV5-4 and TRBJ1-4; D unclear. Per the germline V gene, CDR1 is SGHNT and CDR2 is YYREEE (reference sequence). The CDR3 has 16 residues. The ends were cut back, 4 bases at V and 5 bases at J, with 18 bases in the middle. The CDR3 DNA is TGTGCCAGCAGCCTCAGGTCGACGGGAGGGAATGAAAAACTGTTTTTT. It translates to CASSLRSTGGNEKLFF.

This clone was counted only a few times. The J gene is TRBJ2-2, the V gene TRBV30; D unclear. This CDR3 is built from 13 residues. Trimming removed 4 bases from V and 5 bases from J, with 11 bases in between. Germline assignment: CDR1 GTSNPN and CDR2 SVGIG (reference sequence). The CDR3, as DNA: TGTGCCTGGATTATACAGTCAACCGGGGAGCTGTTTTTT. Translating gives CAWIIQSTGELFF.

In this sample, this clone turned up a few times. V and J are TRBV6-1 and TRBJ2-7; 9 bases agree with TRBD1. V was clipped by 3 bases and J by 0 bases; unmatched bases: 0. Germline CDR1 reads MNHNS; CDR2 reads SASEGT. This CDR3 has 14 amino acids. The DNA for the CDR3 is TGTGCCAGCAGTGAGACAGGGGGCTCCTACGAGCAGTACTTC. Amino acids: CASSETGGSYEQYF.

This chain links TRBV5-1 with TRBJ2-1; 11 positions agree with TRBD2. This CDR3 spans 16 amino acids. Germline loops: CDR1 SGHRS, CDR2 YFSETQ. Trimming removed 4 bases from V and 7 bases from J; junction bases left unmatched: 10. CDR3 in amino acids: CASSLVGLAGGNEQFF. The CDR3 region has the DNA TGCGCCAGCAGCCTGGTCGGGCTAGCGGGAGGAAATGAGCAGTTCTTC.

The CDR3 coding sequence is TGTGCTAGTGGCCTTTCGGGAGGGGCGAAGCAGTACTTC. Amino acid sequence: CASGLSGGAKQYF. The rearrangement joins TRBV12-5 to TRBJ2-7, with 8 nucleotides matching TRBD2. The germline V gene has CDR1 LGHNT and CDR2 FRNRAP. This CDR3 spans 13 amino acids. V shed 6 bases, J shed 8 bases, and the junction held 9 bases outside the gene matches. Full variable domain (rest looked up from reference TRBV12-5 and TRBJ2-7): DARVTQTPRHKVTEMGQEVTMRCQPILGHNTVFWYRQTMMQGLELLAYFRNRAPLDDSGMPKDRFSAEMPDATLATLKIQPSEPRDSAVYFCASGLSGGAKQYFGPGTRLTVT.

This clone was observed a handful of times. The J gene is TRBJ1-6, the V gene TRBV5-6; 8 bases agree with TRBD1. This CDR3 is built from 16 residues. V was clipped by 3 bases and J by 7 bases; unmatched bases: 9. The germline CDR1 and CDR2 sequences are SGHDT and YYEEEE. Here the CDR3 DNA reads TGTGCCAGCAGCTCCCCGACAGGGGCGATCAATTCACCCCTCCACTTT. It yields the protein CASSSPTGAINSPLHF.

This chain connects TRBV9 to TRBJ2-1; possible D gene TRBD1, 6 bases. This CDR3 region has 15 residues. The V and J ends lost 3 bases and 5 bases respectively, with 15 bases between them. Germline assignment: CDR1 SGDLS and CDR2 YYNGEE. As DNA, the CDR3 is TGTGCCAGCAGCGCACAGGGTGTTGGGAACAATGAGCAGTTCTTC. Protein: CASSAQGVGNNEQFF.

The table lists this clone with a few counts. The rearrangement links TRBV28 to TRBJ2-1, with 9 bases lining up with TRBD2. CDR1 MDHEN and CDR2 SYDVKM come from the germline V gene. J gave up 14 bases and V 2 bases, and 10 bases lay outside the gene matches. CDR3 length: 14 amino acids. In DNA form, the CDR3 reads TGTGCCAGCAGTTTAGCTAGCGGGGCGCAACAGGAGTTCTTC. The encoded protein is CASSLASGAQQEFF.

There are a few counts of this clone. The chain is built from TRBV19 and TRBJ1-1; 11 bases line up with TRBD1. V gave up 3 bases and J gave up 4 bases; unmatched junction bases: 7. This CDR3 region has 16 residues. CDR1 and CDR2 from the germline V gene are LNHDA and SQIVND (reference sequence). The CDR3 DNA follows: TGTGCCAGTAGTATCCCATCCGGGACAGGGGGCACTGAAGCTTTCTTT. Residues: CASSIPSGTGGTEAFF.

This clone has more than one count but fewer than ten. The chain carries TRBV5-1 and TRBJ1-1; D remains ambiguous. In germline, CDR1 is SGHRS, CDR2 YFSETQ. V lost 2 bases and J 1 base, leaving 9 bases between the germline ends. The CDR3 has 14 residues. The CDR3 loop reads CASSLMTRNTEAFF. Here the CDR3 DNA reads TGCGCCAGCAGCTTAATGACAAGGAACACTGAAGCTTTCTTT.

The chain recombines TRBV5-1 with TRBJ2-3, with 8 positions matching TRBD2. The CDR3 totals 16 residues. Trimming cost V 0 bases and J 3 bases; bases outside gene matches: 6. Germline V gives CDR1 SGHRS, CDR2 YFSETQ. The CDR3 DNA is TGCGCCAGCAGCTTGGGGCTAGCGGGTAGAACAGATACGCAGTATTTT. It is translated as CASSLGLAGRTDTQYF. Based on the CDR3 plus reference TRBV5-1 and TRBJ2-3, the full variable domain is KAGVTQTPRYLIKTRGQQVTLSCSPISGHRSVSWYQQTPGQGLQFLFEYFSETQRNKGNFPGRFSGRQFSNSRSEMNVSTLELGDSALYLCASSLGLAGRTDTQYFGPGTRLTVL.

V gene TRBV5-1 combines with J gene TRBJ2-5; 8 bases fit TRBD1. The CDR3 runs to 14 residues. CDR1 SGHRS and CDR2 YFSETQ come from the germline V gene. Trimming removed 4 bases from V and 3 bases from J; junction bases left unmatched: 5. The CDR3 DNA follows: TGCGCCAGCAGCGCCCACAGGGGGGAAGAGACCCAGTACTTC. This codes for CASSAHRGEETQYF.

V is TRBV15 and J is TRBJ2-7, with D maybe TRBD2 (6 bases). Germline V CDR1 and CDR2: LNHNV, YYDKDF (reference sequence). The CDR3 loop spans 14 amino acids. With 9 bases removed from V and 4 bases from J, the gap between germline ends came to 19 bases. The CDR3 protein is CATTPGEVGYEQYF. The CDR3, as DNA: TGTGCCACGACCCCGGGGGAGGTCGGGTACGAGCAGTACTTC.

The chain links TRBV25-1 to TRBJ1-2; 8 bases are shared with TRBD1. The V gene end was trimmed by 8 bases and the J gene end by 7 bases; junction bases not matched to a gene: 12. Germline V CDR1 and CDR2: MGHDK, SYGVNS. This CDR3 comprises 14 residues. The CDR3 is CASRTTGAVSGYTF. CDR3 bases: TGTGCCAGCCGAACGACAGGGGCTGTTAGTGGCTACACCTTC.

The chain uses TRBV7-2 and TRBJ2-2; 15 nucleotides match TRBD2. Germline CDR1 is SGHTA and CDR2 is FQGNSA. The V segment lost 4 bases and the J segment 5 bases; nucleotides outside the gene matches: 2. This CDR3 has 16 residues. The CDR3 DNA sequence: TGTGCCAGCAGCTGGACTAGCGGGAGGGGAACCGGGGAGCTGTTTTTT. Protein product: CASSWTSGRGTGELFF.

This clone was seen more than once but under ten times. The V gene is TRBV5-1, the J gene TRBJ1-1, with 7 bases matching TRBD1. The junction had 3 bases not matched to a gene; V was cut back by 5 bases and J by 8 bases. Germline V gives CDR1 SGHRS, CDR2 YFSETQ. This CDR3 is built from 11 residues. This CDR3 is CASRGTAEAFF. The CDR3 DNA reads TGCGCCAGCAGGGGGACAGCCGAAGCTTTCTTT.

The chain carries TRBV9 and TRBJ2-7, with 7 bases that match TRBD1. The CDR3 sequence is 14 residues long. Germline assignment: CDR1 SGDLS and CDR2 YYNGEE. Trimming cost V 3 bases and J 6 bases; bases outside gene matches: 9. The CDR3 loop reads CASSAETGLGEQYF. The CDR3 coding sequence is TGTGCCAGCAGCGCCGAGACAGGGCTAGGCGAGCAGTACTTC.

Regarding this clone: The sample contains more than one DNA sequence encoding this CDR3. The rearrangement joins TRBV19 to TRBJ1-2; no definite D call. Germline values: CDR1 LNHDA, CDR2 SQIVND (reference sequence). Trimming left V 3 bases short and J 1 base short, with 6 bases between. This CDR3 is 13 amino acids long. CDR3 DNA: TGTGCCAGTAGTATCGCGGGTAACTATGGCTACACCTTC. Residues: CASSIAGNYGYTF.

This clone was observed once. The rearrangement joins TRBV7-2 to TRBJ1-1; 7 bases are shared with TRBD1. J lost 0 bases, V lost 5 bases, and 6 bases had no gene match. CDR3 size: 15 residues. Germline V gives CDR1 SGHTA, CDR2 FQGNSA. The CDR3 reads CASSPEGAMNTEAFF. CDR3 bases: TGTGCCAGCAGCCCCGAGGGGGCTATGAACACTGAAGCTTTCTTT.

This clone was seen only a few times. CDR3 sequence (DNA): TGTGCCAGCAGCCAACCAGGGGGGCACATTCAGTACTTC. It codes for CASSQPGGHIQYF. The V and J genes are TRBV14 and TRBJ2-4; weak D call: TRBD1 (7 bases). The CDR3 spans 13 residues. From germline, CDR1 is SGHDN and CDR2 FVKESK. V was cut by 2 bases and J by 8 bases, with 10 bases left in between.

In DNA, the CDR3 is TGTGCCAGCCATAATCAGCCCCAGCATTTT. It encodes CASHNQPQHF. This chain links TRBV21-1 with TRBJ1-5; the table's D call of TRBD1 was not tested on the DNA. TRBV21-1 is deemed a pseudogene. The CDR3 covers 10 residues.

The V and J genes are TRBV9 and TRBJ2-1, with TRBD2 matching 9 bases. From germline, CDR1 is SGDLS and CDR2 YYNGEE. This CDR3 region has 16 residues. Losses at the gene ends were 4 bases for V and 8 bases for J; bases not matched to a gene: 13. CDR3 bases: TGTGCCAGCAGCCCACGGGTTAGCGGGAGTGTAGATGAGCAGTTCTTC. Translation gives CASSPRVSGSVDEQFF. The complete variable domain, with remaining parts taken from reference TRBV9 and TRBJ2-1, reads DSGVTQTPKHLITATGQRVTLRCSPRSGDLSVYWYQQSLDQGLQFLIQYYNGEERAKGNILERFSAQQFPDLHSELNLSSLELGDSALYFCASSPRVSGSVDEQFFGPGTRLTVL.

This clone was counted between two and nine times. The V call is TRBV5-6, the J call TRBJ2-7; 9 bases agree with TRBD1. CDR1 SGHDT and CDR2 YYEEEE come from the germline V gene. With 4 bases clipped from V and 4 bases from J, the junction kept 9 bases outside the gene matches. The CDR3 sequence is 15 residues long. CDR3 coding DNA: TGTGCCAGCAGCAGCTACACCGGACAGGGGTACGAGCAGTACTTC. Protein: CASSSYTGQGYEQYF.

The chain links TRBV5-1 to TRBJ2-1; the match to TRBD2 covers 9 bases. The V gene's germline CDR1 is SGHRS and CDR2 YFSETQ. The trim removed 7 bases at V and 6 bases at J, leaving 14 bases unmatched. The CDR3 runs to 16 residues. This CDR3 reads CASAPRGSGGSNEQFF. The CDR3 DNA sequence: TGCGCCAGCGCTCCCCGGGGTAGCGGGGGTAGCAATGAGCAGTTCTTC.

The chain links TRBV30 to TRBJ1-6; tentatively, D is TRBD1 (5 bases). The CDR3 has 15 residues. V lost 2 bases, J lost 6 bases, and 14 bases lay in between. Looked up from germline, CDR1 is GTSNPN and CDR2 is SVGIG (reference sequence). The CDR3 DNA reads TGTGCCTGGAGTCGGGGGATGTTCGTTAATTCACCCCTCCACTTT. It encodes CAWSRGMFVNSPLHF.

The sample holds a few counts of this clone. The chain uses TRBV29-1 and TRBJ2-5; 8 bases are shared with TRBD1. Germline CDR1 SQVTM, CDR2 ANQGSEA. The J segment lost 5 bases and the V segment lost 1 base, leaving 15 bases of the junction unmatched. The CDR3 has 17 residues. The CDR3 nucleotides read TGCAGCGTTGAAGCTCGGGATCCGGGACAGGCCGTCGAGACCCAGTACTTC. It is translated as CSVEARDPGQAVETQYF.

A few counts support this clone. The V gene is TRBV7-9, the J gene TRBJ1-2, with 9 bases lining up with TRBD1. Germline loops: CDR1 SEHNR, CDR2 FQNEAQ (reference sequence). This CDR3 region has 13 residues. V shed 5 bases and J 8 bases; nucleotides not matched to a gene: 6. This CDR3 reads CASSPGTGYGYTF. In DNA form, the CDR3 reads TGTGCCAGCAGCCCCGGGACAGGGTACGGCTACACCTTC.

V gene TRBV6-1 combines with J gene TRBJ1-5, with 8 bases aligning to TRBD1. Germline values: CDR1 MNHNS, CDR2 SASEGT. This CDR3 comprises 15 residues. The V segment lost 5 bases and the J segment 0 bases; nucleotides outside the gene matches: 3. CDR3 in DNA: TGTGCCAGCAGTCAGGGGGCATATAGCAATCAGCCCCAGCATTTT. Encoded protein: CASSQGAYSNQPQHF.

V is TRBV29-1 and J is TRBJ2-1; the match to TRBD2 covers 7 bases. The CDR3 totals 12 residues. Germline lookup yields CDR1 SQVTM and CDR2 ANQGSEA. V shed 5 bases, J shed 6 bases, and the junction held 4 bases outside the gene matches. The chain's CDR3 is CSVRGGSNEQFF. The CDR3 DNA sequence: TGCAGCGTTCGCGGCGGGAGCAATGAGCAGTTCTTC.

This clone was found once. The rearrangement links TRBV28 to TRBJ1-1; D is possibly TRBD1 (5 bases). V was trimmed by 6 bases and J by 4 bases, leaving 12 bases between them. The CDR3 has 13 residues. Germline V CDR1 and CDR2: MDHEN, SYDVKM. The CDR3 region is CASRVGGRTEAFF. The CDR3 region has the DNA TGTGCCAGCAGGGTCGGGGGACGCACTGAAGCTTTCTTT. The complete variable domain, with remaining parts taken from reference TRBV28 and TRBJ1-1, reads DVKVTQSSRYLVKRTGEKVFLECVQDMDHENMFWYRQDPGLGLRLIYFSYDVKMKEKGDIPEGYSVSREKKERFSLILESASTNQTSMYLCASRVGGRTEAFFGQGTRLTVV.

The rearrangement links TRBV4-1 to TRBJ2-4, with D hard to call. Germline CDR1 and CDR2: MGHRA and YSYEKL. This CDR3 has 16 amino acids. V was pared by 4 bases and J by 0 bases, with 13 bases between. The CDR3 spells CASSRADMLAKNIQYF. Here the CDR3 DNA reads TGCGCCAGCAGCCGGGCAGATATGCTAGCCAAAAACATTCAGTACTTC.

The chain employs TRBV7-3 and TRBJ1-1, with D maybe TRBD1 (5 bases). The CDR3 spans 13 residues. V lost 5 bases and J lost 3, with 10 bases in between. Germline CDR1 and CDR2: SGHTA and FQGTGA. The CDR3 DNA follows: TGTGCCAGCAGCCGGGGGGGGGACACTGAAGCTTTCTTT. It codes for CASSRGGDTEAFF.